The 23 T cell receptor beta chains presented below share a single source sample, sequenced in a study of blood T cell repertoires in COVID-19. Some clones are missing from TCRdb's copy, which holds only in-frame ones; the method was immunoSEQ multiplex PCR. The table lists 150,000 to 200,000 clones, around 81% of them singletons. Sequenced input: peripheral blood. These receptors were taken from a human donor with acute or convalescent COVID-19. The donor label of this sample is uncertain.

The rearrangement joins TRBV28 to TRBJ1-2, with 7 bases aligning to TRBD1. Germline values: CDR1 MDHEN, CDR2 SYDVKM. The CDR3 runs to 14 residues. The junction had 8 bases not matched to a gene; V was cut back by 8 bases and J by 2 bases. CDR3 loop: CASQRQGRNYGYTF. For the CDR3, the DNA is TGTGCCAGCCAACGACAGGGTAGGAACTATGGCTACACCTTC.

The V and J genes are TRBV5-8 and TRBJ1-5; D is unclear. This CDR3 is 12 amino acids long. Trimming shortened V by 7 bases and J by 12 bases, and 17 bases separated the two germline ends. Germline CDR1 is SGHTS and CDR2 is YDEGEE. The CDR3 DNA sequence: TGTGCCAGCCCCCGCCCCCGGGGTTACCAGCATTTT. Translating gives CASPRPRGYQHF.

The chain has TRBV2 and TRBJ1-2; unclear D gene. V lost 6 bases and J lost 3, with 17 bases in between. From germline, CDR1 is SNHLY and CDR2 FYNNEI. The CDR3 is 15 residues long. The CDR3 DNA sequence: TGTGCCAGCAGCCCCCAACCCGGGGTGGACTATGGCTACACCTTC. It is translated as CASSPQPGVDYGYTF.

The chain has TRBV18 and TRBJ1-3, with a tentative D call TRBD1 (5 bases). CDR1 is KGHSH, CDR2 LQKENI, per germline. This CDR3 is 14 amino acids long. V gave up 2 bases and J gave up 1 base, with 6 bases separating them. The CDR3 nucleotides read TGTGCCAGCTCACCAGGGGCTTCTGGAAACACCATATATTTT. It yields the protein CASSPGASGNTIYF.

J is TRBJ2-2 and V is TRBV5-8; 7 bases line up with TRBD1. This CDR3 spans 15 amino acids. CDR1 SGHTS and CDR2 YDEGEE come from the germline V gene. Trimming took 0 bases from V and 4 from J; bases not matched to a gene: 3. In DNA form, the CDR3 reads TGTGCCAGCAGCTTGGGTACAGGGGCCACCGGGGAGCTGTTTTTT. This sequence encodes CASSLGTGATGELFF.

The V call is TRBV11-2, the J call TRBJ1-2; a weak D match, TRBD1 (6 bases). Germline CDR1 reads SGHAT; CDR2 reads FQNNGV. V lost 6 bases to trimming and J lost 0 bases, with 14 bases between them. This CDR3 has 15 residues. The DNA of the CDR3 is TGTGCCAGCAGACCACGGGGGGCAGCTAACTATGGCTACACCTTC. It specifies CASRPRGAANYGYTF.

The chain uses TRBV18 and TRBJ1-1; no firm D call. In germline, CDR1 is KGHSH, CDR2 LQKENI. The CDR3 covers 14 residues. V gave up 3 bases and J gave up 1 base, with 9 bases separating them. CDR3: CASSPIQENTEAFF. In nucleotides, the CDR3 is TGTGCCAGCTCACCCATTCAGGAGAACACTGAAGCTTTCTTT. Full variable domain (missing parts from reference TRBV18 and TRBJ1-1): NAGVMQNPRHLVRRRGQEARLRCSPMKGHSHVYWYRQLPEEGLKFMVYLQKENIIDESGMPKERFSAEFPKEGPSILRIQQVVRGDSAAYFCASSPIQENTEAFFGQGTRLTVV.

The count of this clone is one. The V call is TRBV3-1 (or the pseudogene TRBV3-2), the J call TRBJ1-3; TRBD1 is a possible D gene (5 bases). Looked up from germline, CDR1 is LGHDT and CDR2 is YNNKEL (reference sequence). Deletions cut 6 bases from V and 2 bases from J, with 11 bases between. This CDR3 spans 14 amino acids. CDR3 nucleotide sequence: TGTGCCAGCAGACTTACAGGTCCTGGAAACACCATATATTTT. Residues: CASRLTGPGNTIYF.

The CDR3 DNA reads TGTGCCAGCAGTTTAACACAGCGCACAGATACGCAGTATTTT. It yields the protein CASSLTQRTDTQYF. The V call is TRBV28, the J call TRBJ2-3, with no clear D. The germline V and J ends were trimmed by 2 bases and 1 base, with 7 bases remaining between them. This CDR3 has 14 residues. Germline values: CDR1 MDHEN, CDR2 SYDVKM.

In regard to this clone: The junction does not match germline at one end; this may be a read error. This chain links TRBV28 with TRBJ2-7; TRBD1 might be the D (6 bases). CDR3 length: 14 residues. The germline V gene encodes CDR1 MDHEN and CDR2 SYDVKM. The DNA of the CDR3 is TGTGCCAGCAGTTTAAGGCAGGGGTCCTTCGAGCAGTACTTC. Protein sequence: CASSLRQGSFEQYF.

The chain is built from TRBV19 and TRBJ2-4; the match to TRBD2 covers 10 bases. The CDR3 runs 16 residues. Germline V gives CDR1 LNHDA, CDR2 SQIVND (reference sequence). V trimming: 1 base; J trimming: 3 bases; junction bases outside the gene matches: 3. Here the CDR3 DNA reads TGTGCCAGTAGTATAGGTACTAGCGGGGTCAAAAACATTCAGTACTTC. This gives the protein CASSIGTSGVKNIQYF.

The chain employs TRBV25-1 and TRBJ1-4; D might be TRBD1 (5 bases). There are 16 residues in the CDR3. The germline V and J ends were trimmed by 6 bases and 2 bases, with 16 bases remaining between them. Germline V gene data show CDR1 as MGHDK and CDR2 as SYGVNS. The CDR3 DNA is TGTGCCAGCAGACCTCCAGGGTCGTTGACTAATGAAAAACTGTTTTTT. It is translated as CASRPPGSLTNEKLFF.

The chain is built from TRBV6-5 and TRBJ1-6; no clear D. CDR3 size: 14 residues. V was shortened by 2 bases and J by 8 bases, with 10 bases between the two germline ends. The V gene's germline CDR1 is MNHEY and CDR2 SVGAGI. The CDR3 bases are TGTGCCAGCAGTTACGGGATGAGGGATTCACCCCTCCACTTT. It encodes CASSYGMRDSPLHF.

The V and J genes are TRBV15 and TRBJ2-7, with D possibly matching TRBD1 (6 bases). Germline-derived CDR1 and CDR2 are LNHNV and YYDKDF (reference sequence). Trimming cost V 1 base and J 0 bases, with 7 bases left between them. CDR3 length: 14 amino acids. CDR3 coding DNA: TGTGCCACCAGCAGAGGACAGGCCTCCTACGAGCAGTACTTC. The encoded protein is CATSRGQASYEQYF.

The V call is TRBV7-9, the J call TRBJ2-1; a weak D match, TRBD2 (7 bases). CDR3 length: 14 residues. The germline V and J ends were trimmed by 1 base and 9 bases, with 13 bases remaining between them. Germline V CDR1 and CDR2: SEHNR, FQNEAQ (reference sequence). The CDR3 region is CASSLVAGATEQFF. CDR3 DNA sequence: TGTGCCAGCAGCTTAGTGGCGGGGGCAACTGAGCAGTTCTTC.

The J gene is TRBJ1-5, the V gene TRBV6-1; D unclear. Germline CDR1 reads MNHNS; CDR2 reads SASEGT. Deletions cut 1 base from V and 0 bases from J, with 10 bases between. The CDR3 runs to 16 residues. Here the CDR3 reads CASSEGYQYSNQPQHF. Here the CDR3 DNA reads TGTGCCAGCAGTGAAGGTTACCAGTATAGCAATCAGCCCCAGCATTTT.

The V and J genes are TRBV25-1 and TRBJ1-4; maybe TRBD1 (5 bases). Germline CDR1 is MGHDK and CDR2 is SYGVNS. The CDR3 length is 16 residues. Trimming took 4 bases from V and 0 from J, leaving 12 bases between them. As DNA, the CDR3 is TGTGCCAGCAGTGTCCTAGGGGATGCAACTAATGAAAAACTGTTTTTT. It specifies CASSVLGDATNEKLFF.

The V gene is TRBV9, the J gene TRBJ2-3; 8 nucleotides agree with TRBD2. Germline CDR1 SGDLS, CDR2 YYNGEE. The J segment lost 6 bases and the V segment lost 4 bases, leaving 13 bases of the junction unmatched. This CDR3 spans 16 amino acids. CDR3 region: CASSPPGGAASDTQYF. CDR3 bases: TGTGCCAGCAGCCCACCCGGGGGGGCCGCCTCCGATACGCAGTATTTT. The complete variable domain, with remaining parts taken from reference TRBV9 and TRBJ2-3, reads DSGVTQTPKHLITATGQRVTLRCSPRSGDLSVYWYQQSLDQGLQFLIQYYNGEERAKGNILERFSAQQFPDLHSELNLSSLELGDSALYFCASSPPGGAASDTQYFGPGTRLTVL.

The chain links TRBV29-1 to TRBJ2-1; TRBD2 agrees at 7 bases. Germline CDR1 reads SQVTM; CDR2 reads ANQGSEA. Trimming took 3 bases from V and 1 from J; bases not matched to a gene: 0. This CDR3 has 13 residues. The CDR3: CSVERGSYNEQFF. The CDR3 region has the DNA TGCAGCGTTGAGCGGGGGTCCTACAATGAGCAGTTCTTC.

This chain uses TRBV29-1 with TRBJ2-7, with TRBD1 matching 7 bases. The CDR3 is 10 residues long. Germline V CDR1 and CDR2: SQVTM, ANQGSEA. Trimming cost V 6 bases and J 11 bases; bases outside gene matches: 7. This CDR3 is CSVAGQAEYF. CDR3 nucleotides: TGCAGCGTGGCCGGACAGGCGGAGTACTTC.

V is TRBV12-3 or TRBV12-4 and J is TRBJ2-5; D remains ambiguous. CDR3 length: 12 amino acids. Trimming stripped 7 bases from V and 4 bases from J, with 10 bases between. The CDR3 coding sequence is TGTGCCAGCACCCAAAGCCGAGAGACCCAGTACTTC. This translates into CASTQSRETQYF.

The rearrangement uses TRBV7-9 and TRBJ2-3; 13 bases line up with TRBD2. Germline V gene sequence: CDR1 SEHNR, CDR2 FQNEAQ (reference sequence). The J segment lost 5 bases and the V segment lost 1 base, leaving 3 bases of the junction unmatched. This CDR3 comprises 16 residues. CDR3 nucleotides: TGTGCCAGCAGCTTAGTACTAGCGGGAGGGGGAGATACGCAGTATTTT. Translating gives CASSLVLAGGGDTQYF.

The rearrangement links TRBV2 to TRBJ1-4; possibly TRBD1 for D (5 bases). Germline V gene data show CDR1 as SNHLY and CDR2 as FYNNEI. The CDR3 has 14 amino acids. V was pared by 8 bases and J by 3 bases, with 13 bases between. CDR3 DNA: TGTGCCAGCCACGACAGTTGGGCTAATGAAAAACTGTTTTTT. It is translated as CASHDSWANEKLFF.